What follows describes a single T cell receptor (beta chain). V was trimmed by 0 bases and J by 2 bases, leaving 6 bases between them. The CDR3 has 15 amino acids. Germline values: CDR1 SGDLS, CDR2 YYNGEE. This sample is drawn from a study of CD8 T cells in Susac syndrome. With random hexamers, 0.5 to 1 ug RNA was reverse transcribed. TCRdb redid the calling of the immunoSEQ multiplex PCR reads with MiXCR, one entry per CDR3 protein. In the table there are about 84,000 distinct CDR3 sequences, approximately 95% of which are singletons. This clonotype originated in a human donor in good health. Sample: CD8+ T cells from PBMCs. J is TRBJ2-6 and V is TRBV9; a possible D gene is TRBD2 (5 bases). The chain's CDR3 is CASSVEGAGANVLTF. CDR3 nucleotides: TGTGCCAGCAGCGTAGAGGGAGCTGGGGCCAACGTCCTGACTTTC.